Listed here are 10 T cell receptor beta chains from one sample, sequenced in a study of blood T cell repertoires in COVID-19. Profiled with immunoSEQ multiplex PCR; TCRdb holds only in-frame clones, not every one. In the table there are roughly 340,000 clones, 85% to 90% of which are singletons. The sequencing sample was made of peripheral blood. These receptors all stem from a woman in her 70s with COVID-19, enrolled during active disease.

This chain links TRBV28 with TRBJ2-5; 13 positions match TRBD2. Germline V CDR1 and CDR2: MDHEN, SYDVKM. With 3 bases clipped from V and 13 bases from J, the junction kept 11 bases outside the gene matches. The CDR3 consists of 15 residues. The CDR3 nucleotides read TGTGCCAGCAGTTTCTCCAGGACTAGCGGGGGACGGCCGTACTTC. Its translation: CASSFSRTSGGRPYF.

The genes are TRBV3-1 (or the pseudogene TRBV3-2) and TRBJ1-2; perhaps TRBD1 as D (5 bases). With 0 bases removed from V and 7 bases from J, the gap between germline ends came to 12 bases. Germline-derived CDR1 and CDR2 are LGHDT and YNNKEL (reference sequence). The CDR3 is 14 amino acids. For the CDR3, the DNA is TGTGCCAGCAGCCAAGATCAGGGTTTGGGTGGCTACACCTTC. It translates to CASSQDQGLGGYTF.

The genes are TRBV7-9 and TRBJ1-1; the D is unclear. This CDR3 region has 12 residues. Looked up from germline, CDR1 is SEHNR and CDR2 is FQNEAQ (reference sequence). Trimming shortened V by 5 bases and J by 7 bases, and 11 bases separated the two germline ends. For the CDR3, the DNA is TGTGCCAGCAGCCCTTTAGCCGGTGAAGCTTTCTTT. It specifies CASSPLAGEAFF.

The chain carries TRBV19 and TRBJ2-7; D possibly corresponds to TRBD1 (5 bases). The germline V and J ends were trimmed by 3 bases and 7 bases, with 16 bases remaining between them. The V gene's germline CDR1 is LNHDA and CDR2 SQIVND (reference sequence). This CDR3 has 14 residues. CDR3 sequence (DNA): TGTGCCAGTAGTATGCGGCAGGGATCCGTAGAGCAGTACTTC. Amino acid sequence: CASSMRQGSVEQYF.

V gene TRBV27 combines with J gene TRBJ1-2, with 7 bases fitting TRBD1. There are 17 residues in the CDR3. Trimming cost V 1 base and J 1 base; bases outside gene matches: 9. The germline V gene encodes CDR1 MNHEY and CDR2 SMNVEV (reference sequence). The DNA for the CDR3 is TGTGCCAGCAGTTTATTGGGCCAGGGGGACCTTAACTATGGCTACACCTTC. It codes for CASSLLGQGDLNYGYTF.

This clone was detected only a few times. The chain uses TRBV7-2 and TRBJ2-7; perhaps TRBD2 as D (5 bases). This CDR3 region has 14 residues. Germline lookup yields CDR1 SGHTA and CDR2 FQGNSA. Between the trimmed V and J ends, which lost 2 bases and 4 bases, there was a span of 12 bases. The CDR3 spells CASSLWTGNYEQYF. For the CDR3, the DNA is TGTGCCAGCAGCTTATGGACGGGGAATTACGAGCAGTACTTC.

This clone was counted a few times. The chain has TRBV9 and TRBJ1-1; D is ambiguous. Germline CDR1 and CDR2: SGDLS and YYNGEE. CDR3 length: 13 residues. V lost 4 bases and J lost 3, with 10 bases in between. The CDR3 protein is CASSRLAYTEAFF. DNA for the CDR3: TGTGCCAGCAGCCGCCTGGCTTACACTGAAGCTTTCTTT.

The genes are TRBV7-2 and TRBJ2-7; a weak D match, TRBD2 (7 bases). V was clipped by 2 bases and J by 2 bases, with 16 bases between them. The CDR3 sequence is 16 residues long. Germline loops: CDR1 SGHTA, CDR2 FQGNSA. The CDR3: CASSLRGSGGPYEQYF. Written as DNA, the CDR3 is TGTGCCAGCAGCTTAAGGGGGTCCGGGGGGCCCTACGAGCAGTACTTC.

The V call is TRBV27, the J call TRBJ1-4; possible D gene TRBD1, 5 bases. The germline CDR1 and CDR2 sequences are MNHEY and SMNVEV (reference sequence). V dropped 5 bases and J dropped 0 bases, with 7 bases sitting between them. The CDR3 runs to 14 residues. The CDR3 loop is CASSGAATNEKLFF. CDR3 bases: TGTGCCAGCAGTGGGGCAGCAACTAATGAAAAACTGTTTTTT.

As concerns this clone: At one end, the junction sequence differs from germline, possibly due to a read error. This chain joins TRBV7-2 and TRBJ2-7; possibly TRBD1 for D (5 bases). CDR3 length equals 10 residues. CDR1 and CDR2 from the germline V gene are SGHTA and FQGNSA. The DNA for the CDR3 is TGTGCCAGCAGCGGCAGGGCGCAAGTCTTC. This translates into CASSGRAQVF. The full variable domain, with the rest looked up from reference TRBV7-2 and TRBJ2-7, is GAGVSQSPSNKVTEKGKDVELRCDPISGHTALYWYRQSLGQGLEFLIYFQGNSAPDKSGLPSDRFSAERTGGSVSTLTIQRTQQEDSAVYLCASSGRAQVFGPGTRLTVT.